This passage covers 26 T cell receptor beta chains from one sample sequenced in a study of breast tumors, draining lymph nodes, adjacent tissues. Each CDR3 protein gets one entry after TCRdb re-called the multiplex PCR reads with MiXCR. Of 100,000 to 150,000 distinct CDR3 sequences listed, around 22% were seen once; the top ten hold 2.5% to 3%. Axillary draining lymph nodes of breast cancer patients supplied the node samples. Material for sequencing was axillary lymph node tissue. These receptors were collected from a female donor with breast cancer. Some clones in this sample may be carry-over from other donors' samples.

The rearrangement links TRBV5-1 to TRBJ2-5; possibly TRBD2 for D (6 bases). V dropped 0 bases and J dropped 3 bases, with 6 bases sitting between them. The germline gives CDR1 SGHRS, CDR2 YFSETQ. The CDR3 sequence is 13 residues long. CDR3 nucleotides: TGCGCCAGCAGCTTGGGACTAGAAGAGACCCAGTACTTC. Translated, it gives CASSLGLEETQYF.

Note on this clonotype: A single base separates this from a much larger clone, so it may be a read error. The final CDR3 position lacks the conserved phenylalanine or tryptophan, pointing to a likely read error. V and J are TRBV4-3 and TRBJ2-3, with 13 bases that match TRBD2. Looked up from germline, CDR1 is LGHNA and CDR2 is YSLEER. The CDR3 length is 15 residues. The DNA of the CDR3 is TGCGCCAGCAGACAAGGACTAGCGGGAGCAGATACGCAGTATTCT. Protein: CASRQGLAGADTQYS.

This clonotype has a count of ten or more. The V gene is TRBV6-2 or TRBV6-3, the J gene TRBJ2-3, with D possibly matching TRBD2 (6 bases). Germline V gene data show CDR1 as MNHEY and CDR2 as SVGEGT. CDR3 length: 15 residues. The germline V and J ends were trimmed by 6 bases and 0 bases, with 13 bases remaining between them. The CDR3 is CASRVSGTSTDTQYF. The CDR3 DNA follows: TGTGCCAGCAGGGTTAGCGGAACTAGCACAGATACGCAGTATTTT.

Written as DNA, the CDR3 is TGTGCCAGCAGTTTATCGAGCACAGATACGCAGTATTTT. Translation: CASSLSSTDTQYF. The rearrangement links TRBV27 to TRBJ2-3; D remains ambiguous. The CDR3 loop spans 13 amino acids. V was pared by 0 bases and J by 0 bases, with 1 base between. The germline CDR1 and CDR2 sequences are MNHEY and SMNVEV (reference sequence).

This clonotype was counted a few times. V gene TRBV12-3 or TRBV12-4 combines with J gene TRBJ1-3; the D gene is possibly TRBD1 (5 bases). The CDR3 spans 13 residues. Trimming stripped 4 bases from V and 8 bases from J, with 12 bases between. The CDR3 sequence is CASSSPGHHTIYF. CDR3 sequence (DNA): TGTGCCAGCAGTTCACCTGGACATCACACCATATATTTT.

This clonotype was counted many times. V and J are TRBV6-5 and TRBJ2-1; D is uncertain. From germline, CDR1 is MNHEY and CDR2 SVGAGI. CDR3 length: 13 residues. V shed 0 bases and J shed 7 bases, with 7 bases lying between them. The CDR3 DNA sequence: TGTGCCAGCAGTTACTCCAGTTTTAATGAGCAGTTCTTC. It codes for CASSYSSFNEQFF.

This clonotype was counted at least ten times. The rearrangement joins TRBV12-3 or TRBV12-4 to TRBJ1-6, with D hard to call. Trimming removed 8 bases from V and 10 bases from J, with 15 bases in between. This CDR3 spans 13 amino acids. This CDR3 is CASVGGMGSPLHF. The CDR3 nucleotides are TGTGCCAGCGTGGGCGGGATGGGGTCACCCCTCCACTTT.

This clonotype was detected ten times or more. The J gene is TRBJ2-1, the V gene TRBV11-2; 8 bases line up with TRBD2. The CDR3 length is 15 residues. With V trimmed by 5 bases and J by 2 bases, 5 bases remained unmatched. Germline CDR1 reads SGHAT; CDR2 reads FQNNGV. DNA of the CDR3: TGTGCCAGCAGCCCCAGCGGGAGTCCCTACAATGAGCAGTTCTTC. Protein product: CASSPSGSPYNEQFF.

This clonotype was picked up many times. The rearrangement uses TRBV5-1 and TRBJ1-3; a possible D gene is TRBD1 (5 bases). The CDR3 runs to 14 residues. CDR1 and CDR2 (germline): SGHRS, YFSETQ. V lost 6 bases and J lost 2, with 12 bases in between. The CDR3 protein is CASTDEGPGNTIYF. CDR3 coding DNA: TGCGCCAGCACCGATGAGGGGCCTGGAAACACCATATATTTT. Full variable domain (outside the CDR3, taken from reference TRBV5-1 and TRBJ1-3): KAGVTQTPRYLIKTRGQQVTLSCSPISGHRSVSWYQQTPGQGLQFLFEYFSETQRNKGNFPGRFSGRQFSNSRSEMNVSTLELGDSALYLCASTDEGPGNTIYFGEGSWLTVV.

The genes are TRBV20-1 and TRBJ2-4; 8 nucleotides match TRBD2. CDR1 DFQATT and CDR2 SNEGSKA come from the germline V gene (reference sequence). V lost 3 bases and J lost 2; bases outside the gene matches: 15. The CDR3 runs 18 residues. In DNA form, the CDR3 reads TGCAGTGCTAGTTGGGGTCTAACGGGAGGGAGGACCAAAAACATTCAGTACTTC. Translating gives CSASWGLTGGRTKNIQYF.

To note about this clonotype: It may be a read error: a sequence one base away is much more abundant. The rearrangement links TRBV7-8 to TRBJ2-1; 7 bases line up with TRBD2. Germline V gives CDR1 SGHVS, CDR2 FQNEAQ. The CDR3 is 14 residues long. The ends lost 0 bases at V and 12 bases at J; junction bases unmatched: 8. This CDR3 is CASSLAGGPDGQFF. The CDR3, as DNA: TGTGCCAGCAGCTTAGCGGGAGGGCCGGATGGGCAGTTCTTC.

In regard to this clonotype: A read error may explain this, as a much larger clone is one base away. CDR3 bases: TGTGCCAGCAGCCGAACGGCAGGGTCCGAGCAGTTCTTC. Its protein is CASSRTAGSEQFF. The chain links TRBV11-2 to TRBJ2-1; D is perhaps TRBD1 (5 bases). V lost 5 bases and J 10 bases, leaving 15 bases between the germline ends. This CDR3 contains 13 residues. Germline V gene data show CDR1 as SGHAT and CDR2 as FQNNGV.

On this clonotype: Lacking the conserved final phenylalanine or tryptophan, this CDR3 likely reflects a read error. This chain joins TRBV6-6 and TRBJ2-7, with D tentatively TRBD1 (5 bases). Per germline, CDR1 MNHNY and CDR2 SVGAGI (reference sequence). This CDR3 region has 16 residues. V was trimmed by 7 bases and J by 6 bases, leaving 25 bases between them. The CDR3 bases are TGTGCCAGCACCATCTCCGGGTGGATAGGGGCCGGCGAGCAGTACATC. Translation: CASTISGWIGAGEQYI.

With regard to this clonotype: A much larger clone lies one base from this, so it may be a read error. The chain recombines TRBV7-2 with TRBJ2-1, with D unresolved. Germline V gene data show CDR1 as SGHTA and CDR2 as FQGNSA. CDR3 length: 15 amino acids. The CDR3, as DNA: TGTGCCAGCAGCTCCTCCGCGTTCTCCTACAATGGGCAGTTCTTC. Residues: CASSSSAFSYNGQFF.

About this clonotype itself: One base away lies a much larger clone, so this may be a sequencing read error. In this CDR3 the conserved last residue, phenylalanine or tryptophan, is missing, so a read error is likely. The V and J genes are TRBV20-1 and TRBJ2-5; weak D call: TRBD1 (5 bases). The germline V gene encodes CDR1 DFQATT and CDR2 SNEGSKA (reference sequence). V lost 5 bases and J 5 bases, leaving 9 bases between the germline ends. This CDR3 has 11 residues. The CDR3 spells CSAGRQETQYL. The CDR3 DNA reads as TGCAGTGCTGGCCGACAGGAGACCCAGTACCTC.

This clonotype was detected many times. This chain connects TRBV6-1 to TRBJ2-7; TRBD2 matches at 8 bases. Trimming took 5 bases from V and 3 from J; bases not matched to a gene: 9. The germline gives CDR1 MNHNS, CDR2 SASEGT. CDR3 length: 15 amino acids. The CDR3 region is CASSNPTSGNYEQYF. DNA for the CDR3: TGTGCCAGCAGTAATCCAACTAGCGGAAACTACGAGCAGTACTTC.

This clonotype was found many times. This chain uses TRBV5-5 with TRBJ2-1; D is undetermined. The CDR3 contains 13 residues. Looked up from germline, CDR1 is SGHKS and CDR2 is YYEKEE (reference sequence). Trimming pared 1 base from V and 4 bases from J, leaving 6 bases between. The CDR3 coding sequence is TGTGCCAGCAGCTTGACCAGATACAATGAGCAGTTCTTC. Encoded protein: CASSLTRYNEQFF.

Ten or more counts support this clonotype. The chain has TRBV6-1 and TRBJ2-7; no firm D call. Germline-derived CDR1 and CDR2 are MNHNS and SASEGT. Trimming removed 6 bases from V and 2 bases from J, with 5 bases in between. The CDR3 runs to 11 residues. CDR3 residues: CASSQTYEQYF. CDR3 in DNA: TGTGCCAGCAGCCAGACCTACGAGCAGTACTTC.

In the case of this clonotype: A much larger clone differs from this one at a single base, so this may be a read error. The chain links TRBV19 to TRBJ2-1; 11 bases agree with TRBD2. Germline loops: CDR1 LNHDA, CDR2 SQIVND (reference sequence). This CDR3 has 16 residues. The chain's CDR3 is CASSGRTSGSYNEQLF. As DNA, the CDR3 is TGTGCCAGTAGTGGGAGGACTAGCGGGTCATACAATGAGCAGCTCTTC. Drawing the rest from reference TRBV19 and TRBJ2-1, the complete variable domain is DGGITQSPKYLFRKEGQNVTLSCEQNLNHDAMYWYRQDPGQGLRLIYYSQIVNDFQKGDIAEGYSVSREKKESFPLTVTSAQKNPTAFYLCASSGRTSGSYNEQLFGPGTRLTVL.

In regard to this clonotype: A clone one base away is much larger, so this may be a read error. The chain uses TRBV6-5 and TRBJ2-3, with 7 bases that match TRBD1. The CDR3 has 14 amino acids. V was pared by 5 bases and J by 11 bases, with 13 bases of the junction left unmatched. CDR1 and CDR2 (germline): MNHEY, SVGAGI. The chain's CDR3 is CASSRSTGVNMQYF. In DNA form, the CDR3 reads TGTGCCAGCAGTCGAAGTACAGGGGTAAATATGCAGTATTTT.

This clonotype was recorded at least ten times. V and J are TRBV7-8 and TRBJ2-5; tentatively, D is TRBD2 (6 bases). Trimming took 1 base from V and 0 from J, leaving 9 bases between them. The germline V gene has CDR1 SGHVS and CDR2 FQNEAQ. The CDR3 is 15 amino acids. The CDR3, as DNA: TGTGCCAGCAGCTTAGGACTAGTTAACCAAGAGACCCAGTACTTC. It is translated as CASSLGLVNQETQYF. Filled out from reference TRBV7-8 and TRBJ2-5, the complete variable domain reads GAGVSQSPRYKVAKRGQDVALRCDPISGHVSLFWYQQALGQGPEFLTYFQNEAQLDKSGLPSDRFFAERPEGSVSTLKIQRTQQEDSAVYLCASSLGLVNQETQYFGPGTRLLVL.

This clonotype was recorded many times. The V gene is TRBV20-1, the J gene TRBJ2-5; D perhaps matches TRBD1 (5 bases). This CDR3 is built from 12 residues. The germline gives CDR1 DFQATT, CDR2 SNEGSKA (reference sequence). Between the trimmed V and J ends, which lost 6 bases and 4 bases, there was a span of 12 bases. This chain's CDR3 is CSAGNRRETQYF. CDR3 nucleotide sequence: TGCAGTGCGGGGAACAGGAGAGAGACCCAGTACTTC.

In its sample, this clonotype was seen many times. This chain links TRBV11-3 with TRBJ2-5; TRBD1 might be the D (6 bases). Germline CDR1 is SGHNT and CDR2 is YENEEA. Trimming stripped 5 bases from V and 1 base from J, with 14 bases between. The CDR3 has 15 residues. Here the CDR3 reads CASSRRNRVQETQYF. CDR3 nucleotide sequence: TGTGCCAGCAGCCGAAGGAACAGGGTCCAAGAGACCCAGTACTTC.

This clonotype was found many times. The rearrangement uses TRBV30 and TRBJ1-6; no definite D call. This CDR3 is built from 13 residues. Per the germline V gene, CDR1 is GTSNPN and CDR2 is SVGIG (reference sequence). Trimming removed 5 bases from V and 10 bases from J, with 15 bases in between. As DNA, the CDR3 is TGTGCCTGGGGGGTGGGGATTGTCTCACCCCTCCACTTT. Translated, it gives CAWGVGIVSPLHF.

This clonotype was seen ten or more times. This chain connects TRBV10-3 to TRBJ2-2; the D gene is possibly TRBD1 (6 bases). Germline V gene lookup returns CDR1 ENHRY and CDR2 SYGVKD. The V gene lost 7 bases and the J gene lost 0 bases, with 9 bases spanning the gap. This CDR3 region has 14 residues. CDR3 DNA: TGTGCCATCAAGGGGGTTTCGAACACCGGGGAGCTGTTTTTT. It encodes CAIKGVSNTGELFF.

Regarding this clonotype: This sequence may be a read error, since a much larger clone differs from it by one base. Without the conserved terminal phenylalanine or tryptophan, this CDR3 likely stems from a read error. The chain uses TRBV19 and TRBJ1-2; D gene uncertain. Germline CDR1 and CDR2: LNHDA and SQIVND (reference sequence). V was shortened by 7 bases and J by 4 bases, with 13 bases between the two germline ends. This CDR3 comprises 13 residues. The CDR3 is CASTRREGYGYTL. Here the CDR3 DNA reads TGTGCCAGTACAAGACGAGAAGGCTATGGCTACACCCTC.